This note documents a single T cell receptor beta chain sequence. No antigen is known for it. The sample holds other DNA sequences that translate to the same CDR3. CDR1 is SSHAT and CDR2 is FNYEAQ in the germline V gene (reference sequence). The V and J ends lost 2 bases and 1 base respectively, with 4 bases between them. CDR3 size: 13 residues. These data come from a study of cytotoxic CD8 clonotypes in ibrutinib-treated CLL. Sequenced by immunoSEQ multiplex PCR; TCRdb stores in-frame clones only, minus some. Altogether around 140,000 clones are present, approximately 80% being singletons, with the ten largest covering approximately 28%. Notes on the study in general: Exceeding age-matched healthy donors, baseline clonality also tracked the counts of circulating CD8+ T cells.

The chain has TRBV7-7 and TRBJ2-3; D uncertain. Sequenced material: PBMCs, taken after 12 months of ibrutinib treatment. The clonotype was recovered from a human donor with chronic lymphocytic leukemia. In DNA form, the CDR3 reads TGTGCCAGCAGCTTATCCGGCACAGATACGCAGTATTTT. This translates into CASSLSGTDTQYF. Complete variable domain (other parts from reference TRBV7-7 and TRBJ2-3): GAGVSQSPRYKVTKRGQDVTLRCDPISSHATLYWYQQALGQGPEFLTYFNYEAQPDKSGLPSDRFSAERPEGSISTLTIQRTEQRDSAMYRCASSLSGTDTQYFGPGTRLTVL.